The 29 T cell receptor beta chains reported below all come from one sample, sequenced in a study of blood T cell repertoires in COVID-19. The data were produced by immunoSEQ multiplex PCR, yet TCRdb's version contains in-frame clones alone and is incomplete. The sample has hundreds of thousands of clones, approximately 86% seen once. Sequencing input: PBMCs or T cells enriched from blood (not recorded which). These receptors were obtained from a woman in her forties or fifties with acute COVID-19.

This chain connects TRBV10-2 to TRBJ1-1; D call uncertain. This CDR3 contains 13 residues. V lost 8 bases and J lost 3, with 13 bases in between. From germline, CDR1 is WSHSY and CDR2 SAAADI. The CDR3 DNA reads TGCGCCAGCCGTGGCCCTAGAGACACTGAAGCTTTCTTT. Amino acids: CASRGPRDTEAFF.

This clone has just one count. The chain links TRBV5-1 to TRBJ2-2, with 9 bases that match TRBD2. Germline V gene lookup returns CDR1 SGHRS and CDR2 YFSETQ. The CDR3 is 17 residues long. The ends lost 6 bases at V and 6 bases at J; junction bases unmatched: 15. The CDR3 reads CASTASGSGRFPGELFF. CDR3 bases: TGCGCCAGCACCGCGTCTGGTAGCGGGAGATTCCCCGGGGAGCTGTTTTTT.

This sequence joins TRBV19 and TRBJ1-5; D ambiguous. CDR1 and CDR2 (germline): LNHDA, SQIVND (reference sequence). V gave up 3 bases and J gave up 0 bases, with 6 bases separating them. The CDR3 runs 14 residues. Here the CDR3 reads CASSMAVSNQPQHF. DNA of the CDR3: TGTGCCAGTAGTATGGCTGTTAGCAATCAGCCCCAGCATTTT.

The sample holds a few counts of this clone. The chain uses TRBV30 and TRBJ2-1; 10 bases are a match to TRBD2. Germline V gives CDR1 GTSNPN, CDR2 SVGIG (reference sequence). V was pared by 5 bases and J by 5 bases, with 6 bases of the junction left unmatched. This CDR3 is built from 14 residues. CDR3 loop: CAWQKAGGNNEQFF. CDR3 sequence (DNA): TGTGCCTGGCAAAAAGCGGGAGGGAACAATGAGCAGTTCTTC.

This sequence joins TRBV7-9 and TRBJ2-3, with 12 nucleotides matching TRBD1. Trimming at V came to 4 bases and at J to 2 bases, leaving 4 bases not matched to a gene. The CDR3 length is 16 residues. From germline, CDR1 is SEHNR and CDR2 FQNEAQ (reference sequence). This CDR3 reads CASSSGTGGFTDTQYF. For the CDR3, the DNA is TGTGCCAGCAGCTCAGGGACAGGGGGCTTCACAGATACGCAGTATTTT.

The CDR3 region has the DNA TGTGCCAGTAGAGGACAGGGGGCCAGCGAAGCTTTCTTT. It translates to CASRGQGASEAFF. The chain has TRBV19 and TRBJ1-1; TRBD1 matches at 11 bases. The CDR3 has 13 amino acids. The ends lost 6 bases at V and 8 bases at J; junction bases unmatched: 5. Germline CDR1 reads LNHDA; CDR2 reads SQIVND (reference sequence).

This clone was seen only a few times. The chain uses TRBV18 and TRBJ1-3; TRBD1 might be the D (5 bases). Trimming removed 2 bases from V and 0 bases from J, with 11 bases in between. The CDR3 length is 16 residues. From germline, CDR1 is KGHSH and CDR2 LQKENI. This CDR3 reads CASSPTGDPSGNTIYF. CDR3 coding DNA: TGTGCCAGCTCACCAACAGGCGACCCCTCTGGAAACACCATATATTTT.

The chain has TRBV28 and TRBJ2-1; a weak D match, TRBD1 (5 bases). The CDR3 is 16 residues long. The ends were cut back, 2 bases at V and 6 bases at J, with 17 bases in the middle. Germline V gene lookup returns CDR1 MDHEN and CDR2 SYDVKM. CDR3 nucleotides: TGTGCCAGCAGTTTAAACAGGCAGCTAACCAGCAATGAGCAGTTCTTC. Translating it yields CASSLNRQLTSNEQFF.

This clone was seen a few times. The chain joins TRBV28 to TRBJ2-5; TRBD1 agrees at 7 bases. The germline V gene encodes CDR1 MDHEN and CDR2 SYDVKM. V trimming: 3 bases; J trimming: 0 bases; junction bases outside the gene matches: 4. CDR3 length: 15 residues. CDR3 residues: CASSFKGAYQETQYF. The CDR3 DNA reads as TGTGCCAGCAGTTTTAAGGGGGCGTACCAAGAGACCCAGTACTTC. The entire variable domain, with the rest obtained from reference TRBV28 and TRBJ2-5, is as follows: DVKVTQSSRYLVKRTGEKVFLECVQDMDHENMFWYRQDPGLGLRLIYFSYDVKMKEKGDIPEGYSVSREKKERFSLILESASTNQTSMYLCASSFKGAYQETQYFGPGTRLLVL.

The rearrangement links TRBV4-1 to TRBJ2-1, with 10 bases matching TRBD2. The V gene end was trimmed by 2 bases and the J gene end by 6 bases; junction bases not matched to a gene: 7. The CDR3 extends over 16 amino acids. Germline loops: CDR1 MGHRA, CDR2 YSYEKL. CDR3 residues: CASSQKGPSGSNEQFF. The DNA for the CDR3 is TGCGCCAGCAGCCAAAAGGGGCCTAGCGGGAGCAATGAGCAGTTCTTC.

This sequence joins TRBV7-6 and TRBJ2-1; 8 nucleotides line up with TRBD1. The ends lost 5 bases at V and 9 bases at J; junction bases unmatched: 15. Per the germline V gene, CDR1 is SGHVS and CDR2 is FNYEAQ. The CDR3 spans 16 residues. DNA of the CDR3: TGTGCCAGCAGCCCCCTGGCGGGACAGGATGACACTGAGCAGTTCTTC. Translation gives CASSPLAGQDDTEQFF.

The CDR3 region has the DNA TGTGCCAGCAGGGAGAGCCACACCGGGGAGCTGTTTTTT. Protein: CASRESHTGELFF. V usage is TRBV12-3 or TRBV12-4 and J usage is TRBJ2-2; D ambiguous. The CDR3 spans 13 residues. V gave up 6 bases and J gave up 3 bases, with 8 bases separating them.

The CDR3 DNA reads as TGTGCCAGCAGTCAGTACAGGGGGCAGGGCTACACCTTC. Protein product: CASSQYRGQGYTF. The gene calls are TRBV28 and TRBJ1-2; 9 bases line up with TRBD1. Trimming removed 5 bases from V and 8 bases from J; junction bases left unmatched: 6. This CDR3 has 13 residues. Germline CDR1 is MDHEN and CDR2 is SYDVKM.

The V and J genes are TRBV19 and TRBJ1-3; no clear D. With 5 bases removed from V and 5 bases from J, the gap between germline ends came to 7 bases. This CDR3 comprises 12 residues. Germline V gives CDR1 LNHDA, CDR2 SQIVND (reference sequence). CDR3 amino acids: CASSPTRNTIYF. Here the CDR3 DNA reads TGTGCCAGTAGTCCCACTCGAAACACCATATATTTT.

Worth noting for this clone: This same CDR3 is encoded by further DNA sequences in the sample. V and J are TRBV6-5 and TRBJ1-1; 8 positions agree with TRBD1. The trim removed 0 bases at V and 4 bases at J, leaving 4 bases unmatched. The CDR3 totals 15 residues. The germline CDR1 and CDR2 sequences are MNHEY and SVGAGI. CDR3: CASSYSAGGGTEAFF. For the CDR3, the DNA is TGTGCCAGCAGTTACTCTGCAGGGGGCGGCACTGAAGCTTTCTTT.

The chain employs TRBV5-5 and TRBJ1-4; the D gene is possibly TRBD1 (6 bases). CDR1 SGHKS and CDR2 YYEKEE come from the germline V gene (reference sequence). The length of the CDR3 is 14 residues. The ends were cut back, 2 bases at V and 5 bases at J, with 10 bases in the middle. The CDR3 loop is CASSFDRRNEKLFF. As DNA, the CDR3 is TGTGCCAGCAGCTTCGACAGGAGGAATGAAAAACTGTTTTTT. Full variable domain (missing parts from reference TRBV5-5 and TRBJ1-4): DAGVTQSPTHLIKTRGQQVTLRCSPISGHKSVSWYQQVLGQGPQFIFQYYEKEERGRGNFPDRFSARQFPNYSSELNVNALLLGDSALYLCASSFDRRNEKLFFGSGTQLSVL.

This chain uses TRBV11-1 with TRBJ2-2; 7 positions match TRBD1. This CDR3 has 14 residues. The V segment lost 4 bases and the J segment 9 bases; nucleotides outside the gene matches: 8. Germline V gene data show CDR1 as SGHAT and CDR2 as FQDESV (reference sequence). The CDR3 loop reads CASSSVTGSRELFF. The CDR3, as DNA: TGTGCCAGCAGCTCGGTGACAGGGTCCCGGGAGCTGTTTTTT.

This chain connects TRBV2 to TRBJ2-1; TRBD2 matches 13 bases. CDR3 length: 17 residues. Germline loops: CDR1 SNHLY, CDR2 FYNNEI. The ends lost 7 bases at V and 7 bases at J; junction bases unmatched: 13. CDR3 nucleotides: TGTGCCAGCAAGGGACTAGCGGGACGGCCGACTGGGAATGAGCAGTTCTTC. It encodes CASKGLAGRPTGNEQFF.

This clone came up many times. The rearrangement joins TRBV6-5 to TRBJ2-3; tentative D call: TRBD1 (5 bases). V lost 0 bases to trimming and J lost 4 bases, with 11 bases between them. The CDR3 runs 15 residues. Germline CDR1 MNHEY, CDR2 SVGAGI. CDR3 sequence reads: CASSYSEKGSDTQYF. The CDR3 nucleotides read TGTGCCAGCAGTTACTCGGAAAAGGGGTCAGATACGCAGTATTTT.

The CDR3 DNA is TGTGCCAGCAGTGCCCCGGGACTTGACAGCGGCTATGGCTACACCTTC. Protein: CASSAPGLDSGYGYTF. The chain joins TRBV2 to TRBJ1-2; the D gene is possibly TRBD1 (5 bases). Germline V lookup: CDR1 SNHLY, CDR2 FYNNEI. The CDR3 contains 16 residues. V was trimmed by 4 bases and J by 4 bases, leaving 19 bases between them. Full variable domain (outside the CDR3, taken from reference TRBV2 and TRBJ1-2): EPEVTQTPSHQVTQMGQEVILRCVPISNHLYFYWYRQILGQKVEFLVSFYNNEISEKSEIFDDQFSVERPDGSNFTLKIRSTKLEDSAMYFCASSAPGLDSGYGYTFGSGTRLTVV.

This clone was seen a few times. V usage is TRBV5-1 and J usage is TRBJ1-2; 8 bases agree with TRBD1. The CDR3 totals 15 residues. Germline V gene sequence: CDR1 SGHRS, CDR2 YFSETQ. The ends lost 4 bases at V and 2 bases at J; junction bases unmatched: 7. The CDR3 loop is CASSAYSGGNYGYTF. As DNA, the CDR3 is TGCGCCAGCAGCGCGTACTCAGGGGGCAACTATGGCTACACCTTC.

The CDR3 is CASSAGTGAPYEQYF. CDR3 bases: TGTGCCAGTAGTGCTGGGACAGGGGCCCCCTACGAGCAGTACTTC. The chain links TRBV19 to TRBJ2-7; 10 nucleotides align to TRBD1. In germline, CDR1 is LNHDA, CDR2 SQIVND (reference sequence). Trimming took 5 bases from V and 2 from J; bases not matched to a gene: 6. The CDR3 spans 15 residues.

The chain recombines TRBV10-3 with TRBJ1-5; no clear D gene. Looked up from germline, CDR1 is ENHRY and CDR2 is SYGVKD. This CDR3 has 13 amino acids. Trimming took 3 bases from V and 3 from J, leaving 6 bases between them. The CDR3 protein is CAISDGVNQPQHF. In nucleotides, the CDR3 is TGTGCCATCAGTGACGGGGTCAATCAGCCCCAGCATTTT.

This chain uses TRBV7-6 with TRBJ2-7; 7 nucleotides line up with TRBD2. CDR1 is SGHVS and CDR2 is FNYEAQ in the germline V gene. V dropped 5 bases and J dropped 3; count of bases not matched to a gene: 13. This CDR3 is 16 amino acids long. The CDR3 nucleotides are TGTGCCAGCAGCGGAGGGCCTAGCGGACGTTTCTACGAGCAGTACTTC. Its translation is CASSGGPSGRFYEQYF.

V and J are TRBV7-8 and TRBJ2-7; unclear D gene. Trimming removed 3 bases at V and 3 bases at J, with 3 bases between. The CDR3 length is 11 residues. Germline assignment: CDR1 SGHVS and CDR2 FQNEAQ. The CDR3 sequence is CASSFNYEQYF. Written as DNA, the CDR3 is TGTGCCAGCAGCTTCAACTACGAGCAGTACTTC.

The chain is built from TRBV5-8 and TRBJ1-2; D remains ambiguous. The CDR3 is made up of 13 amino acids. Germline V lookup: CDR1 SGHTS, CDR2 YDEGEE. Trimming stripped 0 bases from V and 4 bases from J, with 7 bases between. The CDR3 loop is CASSLERGYGYTF. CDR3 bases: TGTGCCAGCAGCTTGGAACGGGGCTATGGCTACACCTTC.

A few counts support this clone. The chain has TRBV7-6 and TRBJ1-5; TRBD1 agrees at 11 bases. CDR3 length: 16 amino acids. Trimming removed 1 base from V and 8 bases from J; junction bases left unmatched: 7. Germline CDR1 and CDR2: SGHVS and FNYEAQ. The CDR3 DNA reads TGTGCCAGCAGCTTAGGGCCGGGACAGGGGGGTGAGCCCCAGCATTTT. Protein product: CASSLGPGQGGEPQHF.

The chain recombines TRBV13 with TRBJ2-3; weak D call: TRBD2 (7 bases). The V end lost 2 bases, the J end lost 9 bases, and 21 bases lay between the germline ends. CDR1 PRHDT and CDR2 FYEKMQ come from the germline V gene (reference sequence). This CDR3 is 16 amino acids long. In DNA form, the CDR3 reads TGTGCCAGCAGCTTAAGGGGGGGGACCCTTTGGGACACGCAGTATTTT. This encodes CASSLRGGTLWDTQYF.

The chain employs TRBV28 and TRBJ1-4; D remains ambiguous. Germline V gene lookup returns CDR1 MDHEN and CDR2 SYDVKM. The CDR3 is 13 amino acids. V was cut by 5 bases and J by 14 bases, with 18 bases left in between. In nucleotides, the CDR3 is TGTGCCAGCAGTCCCCCGGGATCCACTTATCTGTTTTTT. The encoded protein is CASSPPGSTYLFF. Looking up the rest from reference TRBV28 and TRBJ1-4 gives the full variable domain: DVKVTQSSRYLVKRTGEKVFLECVQDMDHENMFWYRQDPGLGLRLIYFSYDVKMKEKGDIPEGYSVSREKKERFSLILESASTNQTSMYLCASSPPGSTYLFFGSGTQLSVL.